The 17 T cell receptor beta chains in this list originate from one sample, sequenced in a study of T cell repertoires in cytomegalovirus infection. TCRdb fed the reads into MiXCR, producing one record per CDR3 protein. Among 200,000 to 300,000 distinct CDR3 sequences listed, 12% to 15% were seen once. The source material was PBMCs. The receptors were sampled from a human donor in good health (CMV status not recorded). Some clones in this sample may be carry-over from other donors' samples.

This clonotype was observed at least ten times. The chain links TRBV11-3 to TRBJ2-7, with TRBD2 as a possible D gene (5 bases). Germline assignment: CDR1 SGHNT and CDR2 YENEEA. The V and J ends lost 5 bases and 7 bases respectively, with 9 bases between them. The CDR3 is 11 residues long. In nucleotides, the CDR3 is TGTGCCAGCAGCGGGAGTCAAGAGCAGTACTTC. Translating gives CASSGSQEQYF.

This clonotype has more than one count but fewer than ten. V and J are TRBV5-8 and TRBJ2-1; the match to TRBD1 covers 11 bases. Germline trimming cut 3 bases from V and 12 bases from J; bases unmatched to any gene: 2. CDR1 and CDR2 (germline): SGHTS, YDEGEE. This CDR3 contains 12 residues. CDR3 region: CASSWDRGRQFF. The CDR3 coding sequence is TGTGCCAGCAGCTGGGACAGGGGGAGGCAGTTCTTC.

The chain couples TRBV20-1 to TRBJ2-5; 8 positions agree with TRBD1. Germline CDR1 DFQATT, CDR2 SNEGSKA (reference sequence). The CDR3 is made up of 14 amino acids. J lost 5 bases, V lost 2 bases, and 7 bases had no gene match. The CDR3 protein is CSARPPRTGETQYF. The CDR3, as DNA: TGCAGTGCTAGACCTCCTAGGACAGGGGAGACCCAGTACTTC.

This clonotype came up a few times. The chain joins TRBV28 to TRBJ2-1; tentative D call: TRBD2 (7 bases). Germline V gene data show CDR1 as MDHEN and CDR2 as SYDVKM. This CDR3 spans 13 amino acids. The ends were cut back, 3 bases at V and 8 bases at J, with 11 bases in the middle. CDR3 protein: CASSLGGADEQFF. In DNA, the CDR3 is TGTGCCAGCAGTTTGGGGGGGGCGGATGAGCAGTTCTTC.

This clonotype was counted ten times or more. The chain joins TRBV7-3 to TRBJ1-1; weak D call: TRBD1 (5 bases). The CDR3 runs 13 residues. Germline CDR1 reads SGHTA; CDR2 reads FQGTGA. V was shortened by 4 bases and J by 4 bases, with 10 bases between the two germline ends. CDR3 loop: CASSSGMGTEAFF. The DNA of the CDR3 is TGTGCCAGCAGCTCAGGGATGGGCACTGAAGCTTTCTTT.

This clonotype has a count of ten or more. This sequence joins TRBV5-4 and TRBJ1-6; 7 bases fit TRBD1. CDR1 and CDR2 (germline): SGHNT, YYREEE (reference sequence). This CDR3 has 14 residues. V lost 6 bases to trimming and J lost 3 bases; unmatched junction nucleotides: 3. DNA for the CDR3: TGTGCCAGCACAAACAGGGGCTATAATTCACCCCTCCACTTT. Protein: CASTNRGYNSPLHF.

A few counts support this clonotype. The chain joins TRBV18 to TRBJ1-2, with 9 bases fitting TRBD1. V gave up 6 bases and J gave up 2 bases; unmatched junction bases: 7. Germline V gives CDR1 KGHSH, CDR2 LQKENI. This CDR3 has 15 amino acids. CDR3 sequence reads: CASSPGQGGNYGYTF. CDR3 sequence (DNA): TGTGCCAGCTCCCCGGGACAGGGAGGAAACTATGGCTACACCTTC.

This clonotype was found many times. The rearrangement joins TRBV7-2 to TRBJ2-7; D gene unclear. Trimming pared 1 base from V and 4 bases from J, leaving 8 bases between. The germline gives CDR1 SGHTA, CDR2 FQGNSA. This CDR3 is 13 amino acids long. The CDR3 loop is CASSLVGIYEQYF. CDR3 coding DNA: TGTGCCAGCAGCTTAGTGGGGATATACGAGCAGTACTTC. Drawing the rest from reference TRBV7-2 and TRBJ2-7, the complete variable domain is GAGVSQSPSNKVTEKGKDVELRCDPISGHTALYWYRQSLGQGLEFLIYFQGNSAPDKSGLPSDRFSAERTGGSVSTLTIQRTQQEDSAVYLCASSLVGIYEQYFGPGTRLTVT.

The V and J genes are TRBV15 and TRBJ2-7; 10 positions match TRBD2. V was pared by 1 base and J by 6 bases, with 3 bases of the junction left unmatched. Germline CDR1 reads LNHNV; CDR2 reads YYDKDF (reference sequence). The CDR3 has 14 residues. Written as DNA, the CDR3 is TGTGCCACCAGCAGAGCTAGCGGGAGTCCCGAGCAGTACTTC. This codes for CATSRASGSPEQYF.

This clonotype was observed at least ten times. The V and J genes are TRBV7-3 and TRBJ2-3, with D possibly TRBD2 on 6 matching bases. V was pared by 3 bases and J by 2 bases, with 12 bases between. CDR3 length: 15 amino acids. The germline V gene has CDR1 SGHTA and CDR2 FQGTGA. The CDR3 bases are TGTGCCAGCAGCTTTTTCGGGGGTATCACAGATACGCAGTATTTT. It is translated as CASSFFGGITDTQYF.

This chain links TRBV28 with TRBJ2-7; D gene uncertain. The CDR3 covers 15 residues. V was clipped by 2 bases and J by 5 bases, with 16 bases between them. The germline V gene has CDR1 MDHEN and CDR2 SYDVKM. The CDR3 DNA follows: TGTGCCAGCAGTTTAAAGGGTCTACCCCGCGACGAGCAGTACTTC. This translates into CASSLKGLPRDEQYF.

This clonotype was detected many times. The genes are TRBV5-6 and TRBJ1-2; 7 bases map to TRBD1. Germline CDR1 is SGHDT and CDR2 is YYEEEE. The junction had 6 bases not matched to a gene; V was cut back by 2 bases and J by 2 bases. The CDR3 loop spans 15 amino acids. The CDR3 region is CASSFPGQMNYGYTF. CDR3 sequence (DNA): TGTGCCAGCAGCTTCCCGGGACAGATGAACTATGGCTACACCTTC.

This clonotype was found a few times. V gene TRBV20-1 combines with J gene TRBJ2-7; 11 bases are a match to TRBD1. V shed 3 bases, J shed 5 bases, and the junction held 6 bases outside the gene matches. CDR3 length: 14 residues. Germline CDR1 is DFQATT and CDR2 is SNEGSKA (reference sequence). CDR3 protein: CSASTGQGGNEQYF. The DNA of the CDR3 is TGCAGTGCTAGCACGGGACAGGGGGGCAACGAGCAGTACTTC.

Many counts were recorded for this clonotype. The chain has TRBV4-1 and TRBJ1-1, with D possibly matching TRBD1 (5 bases). CDR1 and CDR2 from the germline V gene are MGHRA and YSYEKL. V gave up 4 bases and J gave up 4 bases, with 22 bases separating them. CDR3 length equals 17 residues. CDR3 amino acids: CASSPGTVLRRSTEAFF. The CDR3 coding sequence is TGCGCCAGCAGCCCCGGGACCGTGCTCAGACGGAGCACTGAAGCTTTCTTT.

This clonotype was detected a few times. V and J are TRBV28 and TRBJ2-3; 7 positions agree with TRBD2. The junction had 9 bases not matched to a gene; V was cut back by 7 bases and J by 2 bases. This CDR3 has 15 amino acids. Germline V gene data show CDR1 as MDHEN and CDR2 as SYDVKM. The CDR3 protein is CASTLKREYTDTQYF. The CDR3, as DNA: TGTGCCAGCACCCTGAAGCGGGAATACACAGATACGCAGTATTTT.

This clonotype was seen more than once but under ten times. The V and J genes are TRBV7-3 and TRBJ2-3; 10 bases are shared with TRBD2. Germline loops: CDR1 SGHTA, CDR2 FQGTGA. V trimming: 10 bases; J trimming: 5 bases; junction bases outside the gene matches: 6. CDR3 length: 13 residues. This CDR3 is CATSGGLRDTQYF. In nucleotides, the CDR3 is TGTGCCACTAGCGGGGGCCTTAGAGATACGCAGTATTTT.

This clonotype has just a few counts. The chain employs TRBV10-3 and TRBJ2-1; tentatively, D is TRBD2 (6 bases). V shed 6 bases and J shed 0 bases, with 21 bases lying between them. The CDR3 is 18 residues long. Germline V gives CDR1 ENHRY, CDR2 SYGVKD. The CDR3 DNA reads TGTGCCATCAGGAAAGGGGAGGAGCAGCAAAGCTCCTACAATGAGCAGTTCTTC. Its protein is CAIRKGEEQQSSYNEQFF.